The 29 T cell receptor beta chains in this list originate from one sample, sequenced in a study of T cell responses to AZD1222 COVID-19 vaccine. Generated by immunoSEQ multiplex PCR, the TCRdb table keeps only in-frame clones and is missing some. The profile covers over 150,000 clones, with 88% appearing a single time and 0.45% to 0.55% taken by the ten largest. Sequences were derived from peripheral blood, sampled on day 0 of AZD1222 vaccination. These receptors were obtained from an adult in good health.

On this clone itself: Relative to the germline gene, one junction end is altered; a read error may explain this. The chain employs TRBV30 and TRBJ2-7, with D maybe TRBD2 (5 bases). The germline V gene has CDR1 GTSNPN and CDR2 SVGIG (reference sequence). There are 11 residues in the CDR3. CDR3 sequence: CAWSVREIHFF. DNA for the CDR3: TGTGCCTGGAGTGTGAGGGAGATACATTTCTTC.

This chain connects TRBV10-3 to TRBJ2-7, with TRBD1 identical over 8 bases. The CDR3 sequence is 14 residues long. From germline, CDR1 is ENHRY and CDR2 SYGVKD. After removal of 5 bases from V and 0 bases from J, the junction contained 3 bases not matched to a gene. The CDR3 loop reads CAISWDRNSYEQYF. DNA for the CDR3: TGTGCCATCAGTTGGGACAGGAACTCCTACGAGCAGTACTTC.

The chain combines TRBV7-6 with TRBJ2-1; TRBD1 aligns across 8 bases. Trimming at V came to 5 bases and at J to 0 bases, leaving 6 bases not matched to a gene. Germline values: CDR1 SGHVS, CDR2 FNYEAQ. The CDR3 length is 16 residues. The CDR3 DNA reads TGTGCCAGCAGCCCCCTCGGGACAGGCTCCTACAATGAGCAGTTCTTC. Protein: CASSPLGTGSYNEQFF.

The V and J genes are TRBV6-4 and TRBJ2-3, with 11 bases aligning to TRBD2. The germline CDR1 and CDR2 sequences are MRHNA and SNTAGT. CDR3 size: 16 residues. Trimming cost V 5 bases and J 2 bases; bases outside gene matches: 6. In nucleotides, the CDR3 is TGTGCCAGCAGTCCTACTAGCGGGGGACCCACAGATACGCAGTATTTT. Its translation: CASSPTSGGPTDTQYF.

The chain is built from TRBV4-1 and TRBJ2-7; maybe TRBD2 (6 bases). The germline gives CDR1 MGHRA, CDR2 YSYEKL. The CDR3 has 14 residues. V lost 4 bases to trimming and J lost 5 bases, with 15 bases between them. The CDR3, as DNA: TGCGCCAGCAGCCGAGAGGCAGGAGGGAACGAGCAGTACTTC. Translation gives CASSREAGGNEQYF.

J is TRBJ2-7 and V is TRBV18; 9 positions agree with TRBD1. J gave up 0 bases and V 3 bases, and 6 bases lay outside the gene matches. Germline assignment: CDR1 KGHSH and CDR2 LQKENI. The CDR3 length is 16 residues. CDR3 protein: CASSPPGQGRSYEQYF. The CDR3, as DNA: TGTGCCAGCTCACCTCCGGGACAGGGACGCTCCTACGAGCAGTACTTC.

The chain is built from TRBV19 and TRBJ1-4; no definite D call. The CDR3 has 13 residues. Per germline, CDR1 LNHDA and CDR2 SQIVND (reference sequence). Trimming removed 7 bases at V and 6 bases at J, with 12 bases between. CDR3 in amino acids: CASIRGDHEKLFF. CDR3 bases: TGTGCCAGTATTCGGGGAGACCATGAAAAACTGTTTTTT.

The chain employs TRBV7-9 and TRBJ1-2; 7 positions match TRBD1. In germline, CDR1 is SEHNR, CDR2 FQNEAQ (reference sequence). CDR3 length: 13 amino acids. The junction had 2 bases not matched to a gene; V was cut back by 5 bases and J by 2 bases. CDR3 in DNA: TGTGCCAGCAGCCCGACAGGGAACTATGGCTACACCTTC. Translating gives CASSPTGNYGYTF.

V and J are TRBV30 and TRBJ1-4; D unresolved. V lost 1 base and J 1 base, leaving 7 bases between the germline ends. The germline CDR1 and CDR2 sequences are GTSNPN and SVGIG (reference sequence). There are 14 residues in the CDR3. The CDR3 sequence: CAWSGEITNEKLFF. CDR3 bases: TGTGCCTGGAGTGGGGAAATAACTAATGAAAAACTGTTTTTT.

The V and J genes are TRBV29-1 and TRBJ1-4, with TRBD1 matching over 8 bases. Germline CDR1 reads SQVTM; CDR2 reads ANQGSEA. This CDR3 contains 14 residues. V gave up 6 bases and J gave up 2 bases; unmatched junction bases: 5. This chain's CDR3 is CSVRGLGTNEKLFF. The CDR3 DNA follows: TGCAGCGTCAGGGGGCTGGGGACTAATGAAAAACTGTTTTTT.

The gene calls are TRBV7-2 and TRBJ1-2; unclear D gene. The CDR3 consists of 17 residues. Trimming pared 1 base from V and 0 bases from J, leaving 15 bases between. Per germline, CDR1 SGHTA and CDR2 FQGNSA. CDR3 region: CASSLGAEVEANYGYTF. DNA for the CDR3: TGTGCCAGCAGCTTAGGGGCGGAGGTAGAGGCTAACTATGGCTACACCTTC.

The chain carries TRBV28 and TRBJ1-1; 9 bases are shared with TRBD1. The CDR3 covers 15 residues. V trimming: 7 bases; J trimming: 11 bases; junction bases outside the gene matches: 17. Germline V gene lookup returns CDR1 MDHEN and CDR2 SYDVKM. The CDR3 sequence is CASTTAQGAPPWAFF. CDR3 nucleotides: TGTGCCAGCACTACCGCACAGGGGGCTCCCCCTTGGGCTTTCTTT.

The chain combines TRBV7-9 with TRBJ1-4, with TRBD1 matching 7 bases. The V segment lost 6 bases and the J segment 5 bases; nucleotides outside the gene matches: 6. Germline assignment: CDR1 SEHNR and CDR2 FQNEAQ (reference sequence). The length of the CDR3 is 14 residues. CDR3 region: CASRPRDRNEKLFF. In DNA, the CDR3 is TGTGCCAGCAGACCCCGGGACAGAAATGAAAAACTGTTTTTT.

Only one count was recorded for this clone. CDR3: CASSLDVRGNEQFF. For the CDR3, the DNA is TGTGCCAGCAGCTTAGACGTAAGGGGCAATGAGCAGTTCTTC. J is TRBJ2-1 and V is TRBV7-9; weak D call: TRBD1 (5 bases). The CDR3 is 14 residues long. Germline CDR1 and CDR2: SEHNR and FQNEAQ (reference sequence). Trimming pared 1 base from V and 6 bases from J, leaving 10 bases between.

The V call is TRBV7-9, the J call TRBJ1-2; 7 bases agree with TRBD1. The CDR3 extends over 14 amino acids. CDR1 SEHNR and CDR2 FQNEAQ come from the germline V gene (reference sequence). V gave up 0 bases and J gave up 6 bases; unmatched junction bases: 4. The CDR3 DNA follows: TGTGCCAGCAGCTTAGCCCACAGGGGCGATGGCTACACCTTC. This encodes CASSLAHRGDGYTF.

The chain recombines TRBV7-9 with TRBJ2-1; 14 bases are shared with TRBD2. With 5 bases clipped from V and 9 bases from J, the junction kept 6 bases outside the gene matches. The CDR3 covers 15 residues. Germline CDR1 and CDR2: SEHNR and FQNEAQ (reference sequence). The CDR3 spells CASSQTSGRVSEQFF. Here the CDR3 DNA reads TGTGCCAGCAGCCAGACTAGCGGGAGGGTAAGTGAGCAGTTCTTC.

CDR3 coding DNA: TGTGCCAGCAGCGCCATAGGCTACGAGCAGTACTTC. This gives the protein CASSAIGYEQYF. The chain joins TRBV7-9 to TRBJ2-7, with D unclear. The CDR3 is 12 residues long. CDR1 SEHNR and CDR2 FQNEAQ come from the germline V gene (reference sequence). Trimming shortened V by 5 bases and J by 3 bases, and 8 bases separated the two germline ends.

This rearrangement joins TRBV5-5 to TRBJ1-4; the D is unclear. CDR1 is SGHKS, CDR2 YYEKEE, per germline (reference sequence). Trimming cost V 0 bases and J 0 bases, with 6 bases left between them. This CDR3 is 15 amino acids long. The CDR3 is CASSLGLTTNEKLFF. The CDR3 DNA reads TGTGCCAGCAGCTTGGGGTTAACAACTAATGAAAAACTGTTTTTT.

The V gene is TRBV28, the J gene TRBJ1-2; no firm D call. Germline V gives CDR1 MDHEN, CDR2 SYDVKM. V was cut by 5 bases and J by 6 bases, with 19 bases left in between. The CDR3 is 15 amino acids. The CDR3 nucleotides read TGTGCCAGCAGTACCTTAGCAGGTAGGGCTGATGGCTACACCTTC. This encodes CASSTLAGRADGYTF.

The CDR3 DNA follows: TGCGCCAGCAGCCAAGAAGTAGCGGGGGTTTACAATGAGCAGTTCTTC. It translates to CASSQEVAGVYNEQFF. The chain joins TRBV4-1 to TRBJ2-1, with 9 nucleotides matching TRBD2. The CDR3 runs 16 residues. Unmatched junction bases numbered 4, after V lost 0 bases and J lost 4 bases. Per germline, CDR1 MGHRA and CDR2 YSYEKL.

As for this clone: Other DNA sequences within the sample encode an identical CDR3. V and J are TRBV5-6 and TRBJ2-1; unclear D gene. There are 12 residues in the CDR3. V lost 0 bases to trimming and J lost 6 bases, with 4 bases between them. The germline gives CDR1 SGHDT, CDR2 YYEEEE. The CDR3 DNA is TGTGCCAGCAGCTTGGGTGGCAATGAGCAGTTCTTC. Its protein is CASSLGGNEQFF.

J is TRBJ1-1 and V is TRBV10-1; TRBD1 aligns across 11 bases. Germline V gene sequence: CDR1 WNHNN, CDR2 SYGVQD (reference sequence). The ends lost 5 bases at V and 4 bases at J; junction bases unmatched: 3. The CDR3 sequence is 14 residues long. The CDR3 loop is CASSPGTGGTEAFF. The CDR3 region has the DNA TGCGCCAGCAGTCCCGGGACAGGGGGCACTGAAGCTTTCTTT.

The chain employs TRBV5-1 and TRBJ1-2; D uncertain. Trimming took off 0 bases at V and 6 bases at J, with 9 bases between the two ends. The CDR3 has 13 amino acids. Germline V lookup: CDR1 SGHRS, CDR2 YFSETQ. The CDR3 spells CASSLDGSNGYTF. CDR3 DNA: TGCGCCAGCAGCTTGGACGGTTCTAATGGCTACACCTTC.

V usage is TRBV5-1 and J usage is TRBJ2-1, with D tentatively TRBD1 (8 bases). V was pared by 4 bases and J by 9 bases, with 14 bases between. The CDR3 sequence is 13 residues long. CDR1 SGHRS and CDR2 YFSETQ come from the germline V gene. CDR3 sequence reads: CASSPTGEGEQFF. The DNA of the CDR3 is TGCGCCAGCAGCCCGACAGGGGAGGGTGAGCAGTTCTTC.

The count of this clone is one. The rearrangement joins TRBV6-5 to TRBJ1-1; D uncertain. CDR3 length: 15 residues. Germline CDR1 reads MNHEY; CDR2 reads SVGAGI. V was clipped by 8 bases and J by 4 bases, with 20 bases between them. Here the CDR3 DNA reads TGTGCCAGCGTGTCGGACGGTCACTTAAGCACTGAAGCTTTCTTT. Encoded protein: CASVSDGHLSTEAFF.

The chain recombines TRBV2 with TRBJ1-5; TRBD1 matches at 7 bases. CDR1 and CDR2 from the germline V gene are SNHLY and FYNNEI. V dropped 5 bases and J dropped 4; count of bases not matched to a gene: 2. CDR3 length equals 13 residues. CDR3 nucleotides: TGTGCCAGCAGTCAGGGGGGTAATCAGCCCCAGCATTTT. Its translation: CASSQGGNQPQHF. The whole variable domain, filled in from reference TRBV2 and TRBJ1-5, reads EPEVTQTPSHQVTQMGQEVILRCVPISNHLYFYWYRQILGQKVEFLVSFYNNEISEKSEIFDDQFSVERPDGSNFTLKIRSTKLEDSAMYFCASSQGGNQPQHFGDGTRLSIL.

This clone was detected only once. J is TRBJ2-5 and V is TRBV7-9; no clear D. V was cut by 0 bases and J by 5 bases, with 7 bases left in between. This CDR3 comprises 13 residues. Germline CDR1 reads SEHNR; CDR2 reads FQNEAQ (reference sequence). CDR3 region: CASSLAWAETQYF. DNA for the CDR3: TGTGCCAGCAGCTTAGCCTGGGCTGAGACCCAGTACTTC.

This chain links TRBV13 with TRBJ2-5; 10 nucleotides match TRBD1. Trimming took 2 bases from V and 2 from J; bases not matched to a gene: 11. The V gene's germline CDR1 is PRHDT and CDR2 FYEKMQ (reference sequence). The CDR3 is 18 amino acids. The CDR3 region has the DNA TGTGCCAGCAGCTTACGCCGACAGGGGGCTGGAGAACAAGAGACCCAGTACTTC. Residues: CASSLRRQGAGEQETQYF.

J is TRBJ2-1 and V is TRBV30, with D unresolved. The CDR3 loop spans 13 amino acids. Per germline, CDR1 GTSNPN and CDR2 SVGIG (reference sequence). Trimming cost V 3 bases and J 3 bases, with 9 bases left between them. The CDR3 here is CAWSPLSYNEQFF. DNA of the CDR3: TGTGCCTGGAGCCCTCTTAGCTACAATGAGCAGTTCTTC.